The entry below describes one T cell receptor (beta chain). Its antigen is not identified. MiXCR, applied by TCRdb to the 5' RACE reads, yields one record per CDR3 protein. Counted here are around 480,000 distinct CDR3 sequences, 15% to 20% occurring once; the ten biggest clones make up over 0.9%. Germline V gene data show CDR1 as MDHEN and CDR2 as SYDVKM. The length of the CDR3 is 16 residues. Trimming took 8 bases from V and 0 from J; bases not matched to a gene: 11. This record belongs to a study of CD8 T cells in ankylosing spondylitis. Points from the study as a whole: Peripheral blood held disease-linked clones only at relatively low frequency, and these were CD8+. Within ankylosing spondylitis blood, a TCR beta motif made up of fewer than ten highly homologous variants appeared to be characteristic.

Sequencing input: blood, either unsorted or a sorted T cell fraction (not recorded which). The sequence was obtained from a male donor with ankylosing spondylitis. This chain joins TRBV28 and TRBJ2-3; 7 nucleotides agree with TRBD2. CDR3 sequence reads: CASSAPAGTSTDTQYF. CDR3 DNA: TGTGCCAGCTCCGCCCCAGCGGGGACTAGCACAGATACGCAGTATTTT.